Below are 10 T cell receptor beta chains sequenced from a single sample in a study of cytomegalovirus exposure and HLA in healthy donors. Researchers ran the PCR with 60 Vbeta and 13 Jbeta primers. Generated by immunoSEQ multiplex PCR, the TCRdb table keeps only in-frame clones and is missing some. The sample shows fewer than 250,000 clones, around 76% of them seen only once. Sequencing was done on a sample of PBMCs. The receptors here all came from a man in his forties in good health and CMV-seropositive.

This clone was counted only a few times. The V gene is TRBV4-1, the J gene TRBJ2-7, with 14 bases fitting TRBD2. Per the germline V gene, CDR1 is MGHRA and CDR2 is YSYEKL. V shed 0 bases, J shed 4 bases, and the junction held 5 bases outside the gene matches. The length of the CDR3 is 17 residues. The CDR3 DNA reads TGCGCCAGCAGCCAAGAACCGGGACTAGCGGGAGCATACGAGCAGTACGTC. It codes for CASSQEPGLAGAYEQYV.

The chain combines TRBV5-1 with TRBJ1-2, with D tentatively TRBD1 (6 bases). V shed 0 bases and J shed 4 bases, with 13 bases lying between them. The CDR3 sequence is 15 residues long. Germline lookup yields CDR1 SGHRS and CDR2 YFSETQ. CDR3 residues: CASSLASGESYGYTF. The CDR3 DNA reads as TGCGCCAGCAGCTTGGCCTCAGGGGAAAGCTATGGCTACACCTTC. Together with reference TRBV5-1 and TRBJ1-2, the CDR3 gives the full variable domain: KAGVTQTPRYLIKTRGQQVTLSCSPISGHRSVSWYQQTPGQGLQFLFEYFSETQRNKGNFPGRFSGRQFSNSRSEMNVSTLELGDSALYLCASSLASGESYGYTFGSGTRLTVV.

The gene calls are TRBV18 and TRBJ1-2; D ambiguous. The CDR3 runs to 13 residues. Germline V gene sequence: CDR1 KGHSH, CDR2 LQKENI. The ends were cut back, 6 bases at V and 2 bases at J, with 10 bases in the middle. The CDR3 nucleotides read TGTGCCAGCTCCACCACGGGGAACTATGGCTACACCTTC. Protein product: CASSTTGNYGYTF.

The rearrangement links TRBV5-1 to TRBJ1-5; D possibly corresponds to TRBD1 (5 bases). Between the trimmed V and J ends, which lost 0 bases and 3 bases, there was a span of 7 bases. Germline CDR1 SGHRS, CDR2 YFSETQ. This CDR3 has 14 residues. The CDR3 is CASSLGGLNQPQHF. For the CDR3, the DNA is TGCGCCAGCAGCTTGGGGGGCCTCAATCAGCCCCAGCATTTT.

This rearrangement joins TRBV30 to TRBJ2-1, with D maybe TRBD2 (6 bases). This CDR3 has 14 amino acids. Trimming removed 3 bases at V and 5 bases at J, with 14 bases between. Per the germline V gene, CDR1 is GTSNPN and CDR2 is SVGIG (reference sequence). The CDR3 region has the DNA TGTGCCTGGAGCCTGGGCGGGAAGAACAATGAGCAGTTCTTC. This codes for CAWSLGGKNNEQFF.

The V gene is TRBV19, the J gene TRBJ1-5; D not resolved. Germline loops: CDR1 LNHDA, CDR2 SQIVND (reference sequence). The CDR3 runs to 13 residues. V dropped 8 bases and J dropped 5 bases, with 13 bases sitting between them. The CDR3 DNA follows: TGTGCCAGTTCCAACAGTCCGGATCAGCCCCAGCATTTT. Encoded protein: CASSNSPDQPQHF.

This clone is a singleton in its sample. The V and J genes are TRBV5-1 and TRBJ2-4; tentative D call: TRBD2 (5 bases). Trimming cost V 4 bases and J 10 bases, with 9 bases left between them. Per germline, CDR1 SGHRS and CDR2 YFSETQ. The length of the CDR3 is 11 residues. The CDR3 coding sequence is TGCGCCAGCAGCCCCGGGGAGATTCAGTACTTC. Its translation is CASSPGEIQYF.

This clone was detected only once. The chain recombines TRBV4-1 with TRBJ2-3, with 10 bases identical to TRBD1. The ends lost 6 bases at V and 4 bases at J; junction bases unmatched: 10. The CDR3 is 16 residues long. From germline, CDR1 is MGHRA and CDR2 YSYEKL. The CDR3 DNA sequence: TGCGCCAGCAGGCATGTAGGGACAGGGGACGCAGATACGCAGTATTTT. Its translation: CASRHVGTGDADTQYF.

This clone was observed once. The sample contains more than one DNA sequence encoding this CDR3. The rearrangement joins TRBV27 to TRBJ1-5, with D possibly TRBD1 on 5 matching bases. V was clipped by 3 bases and J by 7 bases, with 10 bases between them. This CDR3 region has 13 residues. Germline CDR1 MNHEY, CDR2 SMNVEV (reference sequence). Here the CDR3 reads CASSFSGGQPQHF. The CDR3 coding sequence is TGTGCCAGCAGTTTTTCGGGGGGACAGCCCCAGCATTTT.

This sequence joins TRBV30 and TRBJ1-1; D is unclear. Trimming cost V 0 bases and J 6 bases, with 14 bases left between them. The CDR3 is made up of 14 amino acids. Germline assignment: CDR1 GTSNPN and CDR2 SVGIG (reference sequence). CDR3 sequence (DNA): TGTGCCTGGAGTGTAGAAATCCCCGGGGCTGAAGCTTTCTTT. This sequence encodes CAWSVEIPGAEAFF.